These 30 T cell receptor beta chains were sequenced from one sample in a study of cytomegalovirus exposure and HLA in healthy donors. 13 Jbeta primers and 60 Vbeta primers were used for the PCR. TCRdb's copy holds only in-frame clones and misses some; the assay was immunoSEQ multiplex PCR. The profile shows just over 150,000 clones, 75% to 80% of them singletons. The sequencing sample was made of PBMCs. Receptors were obtained from a woman in her fifties or sixties in good health and CMV-seropositive.

The chain carries TRBV7-2 and TRBJ2-7; TRBD2 aligns across 7 bases. CDR3 length: 13 residues. The V gene's germline CDR1 is SGHTA and CDR2 FQGNSA. V dropped 4 bases and J dropped 5; count of bases not matched to a gene: 5. CDR3 sequence: CASSYGLGDEQYF. The CDR3 DNA reads as TGTGCCAGCAGCTACGGACTAGGGGACGAGCAGTACTTC. Full variable domain (remainder filled in from reference TRBV7-2 and TRBJ2-7): GAGVSQSPSNKVTEKGKDVELRCDPISGHTALYWYRQSLGQGLEFLIYFQGNSAPDKSGLPSDRFSAERTGGSVSTLTIQRTQQEDSAVYLCASSYGLGDEQYFGPGTRLTVT.

V is TRBV13 and J is TRBJ1-1; 9 positions agree with TRBD1. This CDR3 has 15 residues. Germline loops: CDR1 PRHDT, CDR2 FYEKMQ (reference sequence). With V trimmed by 1 base and J by 7 bases, 7 bases remained unmatched. The CDR3 is CASSLAGQGDYEAFF. The CDR3 region has the DNA TGTGCCAGCAGCTTAGCGGGACAGGGAGACTATGAAGCTTTCTTT.

The chain links TRBV7-8 to TRBJ2-1; the match to TRBD2 covers 8 bases. The V segment lost 1 base and the J segment 7 bases; nucleotides outside the gene matches: 6. CDR1 SGHVS and CDR2 FQNEAQ come from the germline V gene. The CDR3 has 15 residues. CDR3 DNA: TGTGCCAGCAGCTTAGAAGCGTTAGCGGGAAATGAGCAGTTCTTC. Protein product: CASSLEALAGNEQFF.

This clone was picked up one time. This sequence joins TRBV6-5 and TRBJ1-2, with D perhaps TRBD1 (5 bases). V was cut by 4 bases and J by 6 bases, with 9 bases left in between. The CDR3 spans 12 residues. Germline assignment: CDR1 MNHEY and CDR2 SVGAGI. This CDR3 is CASSSGWDGYTF. In nucleotides, the CDR3 is TGTGCCAGCAGTTCAGGGTGGGATGGCTACACCTTC.

V is TRBV2 and J is TRBJ2-1, with 10 bases lining up with TRBD2. The CDR3 sequence is 14 residues long. J lost 8 bases, V lost 5 bases, and 6 bases had no gene match. CDR1 is SNHLY and CDR2 is FYNNEI in the germline V gene. Written as DNA, the CDR3 is TGTGCCAGCAGTTGGACTAGCGGAGAGGATGAGCAGTTCTTC. It translates to CASSWTSGEDEQFF.

In its sample, this clone was seen a few times. The chain joins TRBV19 to TRBJ1-2; 9 bases line up with TRBD1. Germline CDR1 LNHDA, CDR2 SQIVND (reference sequence). CDR3 size: 16 residues. The V and J ends lost 6 bases and 8 bases, in that order; junction bases with no gene match: 16. CDR3 DNA: TGTGCCAGTAGGCGACAGGGGGACCCGGAGGGGCACGGCTACACCTTC. This translates into CASRRQGDPEGHGYTF.

The chain couples TRBV29-1 to TRBJ1-4, with 7 bases matching TRBD1. The CDR3 length is 12 residues. After removal of 7 bases from V and 8 bases from J, the junction contained 7 bases not matched to a gene. The V gene's germline CDR1 is SQVTM and CDR2 ANQGSEA. DNA for the CDR3: TGCAGCGCGGAGACAGGGCCGGAAAAACTGTTTTTT. Translation: CSAETGPEKLFF.

J is TRBJ1-1 and V is TRBV2; TRBD1 aligns across 8 bases. This CDR3 spans 14 amino acids. J lost 2 bases, V lost 6 bases, and 5 bases had no gene match. Germline loops: CDR1 SNHLY, CDR2 FYNNEI. The CDR3 region has the DNA TGTGCCAGCAGCGTACAGGGGGGAAACACTGAAGCTTTCTTT. It yields the protein CASSVQGGNTEAFF.

The J gene is TRBJ2-7, the V gene TRBV6-1, with 9 bases matching TRBD1. This CDR3 is built from 15 residues. V gave up 2 bases and J gave up 3 bases; unmatched junction bases: 5. CDR1 is MNHNS, CDR2 SASEGT, per germline. The CDR3 DNA follows: TGTGCCAGCAGTGAACTTGGGACAGGGAACTACGAGCAGTACTTC. This codes for CASSELGTGNYEQYF.

The chain combines TRBV7-9 with TRBJ2-5, with TRBD1 as a possible D gene (6 bases). V was clipped by 5 bases and J by 0 bases, with 7 bases between them. Germline V lookup: CDR1 SEHNR, CDR2 FQNEAQ (reference sequence). The CDR3 extends over 13 amino acids. The CDR3 spells CASSRQDQETQYF. The CDR3 region has the DNA TGTGCCAGCAGCCGACAGGACCAAGAGACCCAGTACTTC.

This clone was recorded once. The chain carries TRBV9 and TRBJ1-1; D is uncertain. Germline CDR1 is SGDLS and CDR2 is YYNGEE. Trimming took off 0 bases at V and 3 bases at J, with 6 bases between the two ends. The length of the CDR3 is 13 residues. In nucleotides, the CDR3 is TGTGCCAGCAGCGTAGAAGAGGACACTGAAGCTTTCTTT. Its protein product is CASSVEEDTEAFF.

The chain is built from TRBV9 and TRBJ2-1, with D perhaps matching TRBD2 (6 bases). The CDR3 runs 17 residues. The V end was cut by 0 bases, the J end by 5 bases, with 18 bases between. Germline CDR1 SGDLS, CDR2 YYNGEE. CDR3 sequence reads: CASSVEGGGHYDNEQFF. Written as DNA, the CDR3 is TGTGCCAGCAGCGTAGAGGGCGGAGGGCACTATGACAATGAGCAGTTCTTC.

The rearrangement joins TRBV5-6 to TRBJ1-2; D is perhaps TRBD1 (6 bases). The CDR3 contains 15 residues. Deletions cut 2 bases from V and 3 bases from J, with 14 bases between. Germline-derived CDR1 and CDR2 are SGHDT and YYEEEE. CDR3 protein: CASSFRGAGHYGYTF. CDR3 sequence (DNA): TGTGCCAGCAGCTTCCGGGGGGCAGGCCACTATGGCTACACCTTC.

This clone was detected only once. The chain couples TRBV6-1 to TRBJ2-3; D unclear. V shed 3 bases and J shed 1 base, with 5 bases lying between them. This CDR3 has 13 amino acids. Germline V gene sequence: CDR1 MNHNS, CDR2 SASEGT. The CDR3 coding sequence is TGTGCCAGCAGTGACTCTCGCACAGATACGCAGTATTTT. Translating it yields CASSDSRTDTQYF.

The chain carries TRBV5-6 and TRBJ1-1; D gene uncertain. In germline, CDR1 is SGHDT, CDR2 YYEEEE. V was trimmed by 0 bases and J by 7 bases, leaving 7 bases between them. The length of the CDR3 is 12 residues. In DNA form, the CDR3 reads TGTGCCAGCAGCTTGGCCGCCAGTGAAGCTTTCTTT. This sequence encodes CASSLAASEAFF. The full variable domain, rest sourced from reference TRBV5-6 and TRBJ1-1, is DAGVTQSPTHLIKTRGQQVTLRCSPKSGHDTVSWYQQALGQGPQFIFQYYEEEERQRGNFPDRFSGHQFPNYSSELNVNALLLGDSALYLCASSLAASEAFFGQGTRLTVV.

The chain employs TRBV9 and TRBJ1-2; 8 bases fit TRBD1. The CDR3 is 16 residues long. Germline V CDR1 and CDR2: SGDLS, YYNGEE. After removal of 5 bases from V and 0 bases from J, the junction contained 9 bases not matched to a gene. CDR3 in DNA: TGTGCCAGCAGGTGGGACAGGTCGACTCCTAACTATGGCTACACCTTC. Amino acid sequence: CASRWDRSTPNYGYTF.

V and J are TRBV7-2 and TRBJ2-2; TRBD2 matches 10 bases. This CDR3 contains 17 residues. From germline, CDR1 is SGHTA and CDR2 FQGNSA. The J segment lost 3 bases and the V segment lost 5 bases, leaving 9 bases of the junction unmatched. The CDR3 nucleotides are TGTGCCAGCAGCAAGCGGGGGGGCCGGGCGGACACCGGGGAGCTGTTTTTT. It is translated as CASSKRGGRADTGELFF.

This clone was seen a single time. The chain recombines TRBV10-2 with TRBJ1-1; 7 nucleotides line up with TRBD1. Germline CDR1 and CDR2: WSHSY and SAAADI. The V gene end was trimmed by 6 bases and the J gene end by 1 base; junction bases not matched to a gene: 20. This CDR3 has 19 residues. The CDR3 DNA is TGCGCCAGCAGGCGGGATTTACAGGGGTTAGGTCATAGGAACACTGAAGCTTTCTTT. This translates into CASRRDLQGLGHRNTEAFF.

This clone was recorded a few times. This chain uses TRBV5-1 with TRBJ2-1; D gene unclear. V shed 2 bases and J shed 8 bases, with 14 bases lying between them. CDR1 and CDR2 (germline): SGHRS, YFSETQ. The CDR3 loop spans 14 amino acids. The DNA for the CDR3 is TGCGCCAGCAGCTTTGGGCGATATGACGATGAGCAGTTCTTC. Amino acid sequence: CASSFGRYDDEQFF. The whole variable domain, filled in from reference TRBV5-1 and TRBJ2-1, reads KAGVTQTPRYLIKTRGQQVTLSCSPISGHRSVSWYQQTPGQGLQFLFEYFSETQRNKGNFPGRFSGRQFSNSRSEMNVSTLELGDSALYLCASSFGRYDDEQFFGPGTRLTVL.

The chain uses TRBV15 and TRBJ1-5; possible D gene TRBD1, 5 bases. CDR1 is LNHNV, CDR2 YYDKDF, per germline (reference sequence). Trimming removed 0 bases from V and 5 bases from J, with 11 bases in between. The CDR3 extends over 15 amino acids. The CDR3 region has the DNA TGTGCCACCAGCAGAGAGGTCGGACACTATCAGCCCCAGCATTTT. Translating gives CATSREVGHYQPQHF.

The J gene is TRBJ2-6, the V gene TRBV6-5; perhaps TRBD2 as D (5 bases). This CDR3 is 16 amino acids long. The germline CDR1 and CDR2 sequences are MNHEY and SVGAGI. V was clipped by 2 bases and J by 0 bases, with 8 bases between them. CDR3 sequence (DNA): TGTGCCAGCAGTTACGGAGGTCGCTCTGGGGCCAACGTCCTGACTTTC. It encodes CASSYGGRSGANVLTF.

Regarding this clone: The same CDR3 is also encoded by other DNA sequences in this sample. V and J are TRBV7-2 and TRBJ1-5; perhaps TRBD1 as D (5 bases). V gave up 2 bases and J gave up 1 base, with 9 bases separating them. The germline CDR1 and CDR2 sequences are SGHTA and FQGNSA. CDR3 size: 15 residues. The CDR3 nucleotides are TGTGCCAGCAGCTTACTGGGGGGGAGCAATCAGCCCCAGCATTTT. It specifies CASSLLGGSNQPQHF. The full variable domain, with the rest looked up from reference TRBV7-2 and TRBJ1-5, is GAGVSQSPSNKVTEKGKDVELRCDPISGHTALYWYRQSLGQGLEFLIYFQGNSAPDKSGLPSDRFSAERTGGSVSTLTIQRTQQEDSAVYLCASSLLGGSNQPQHFGDGTRLSIL.

This rearrangement joins TRBV18 to TRBJ1-1; D uncertain. This CDR3 is built from 15 residues. V dropped 6 bases and J dropped 0 bases, with 14 bases sitting between them. Germline V gene sequence: CDR1 KGHSH, CDR2 LQKENI. In DNA, the CDR3 is TGTGCCAGCTCGCAACGAGGAAAAATGAACACTGAAGCTTTCTTT. Residues: CASSQRGKMNTEAFF.

This clone was seen a single time. The rearrangement joins TRBV11-3 to TRBJ2-1; 13 bases map to TRBD2. The CDR3 is made up of 15 amino acids. The trim removed 4 bases at V and 8 bases at J, leaving 5 bases unmatched. The germline CDR1 and CDR2 sequences are SGHNT and YENEEA. The CDR3 is CASSSGLAGTYEQFF. As DNA, the CDR3 is TGTGCCAGCAGCTCGGGACTAGCGGGAACTTATGAGCAGTTCTTC.

This chain uses TRBV4-2 with TRBJ2-2; TRBD2 aligns across 9 bases. The junction had 7 bases not matched to a gene; V was cut back by 0 bases and J by 8 bases. Germline CDR1 LGHNA, CDR2 YNFKEQ. CDR3 length: 16 residues. The CDR3 nucleotides are TGTGCCAGCAGCCAAGAAGGCGGGAGGGCCATGGGGGAGCTGTTTTTT. Amino acid sequence: CASSQEGGRAMGELFF.

The chain recombines TRBV5-8 with TRBJ1-4; TRBD1 is a possible D gene (5 bases). Trimming pared 7 bases from V and 5 bases from J, leaving 18 bases between. Germline V gene lookup returns CDR1 SGHTS and CDR2 YDEGEE. The CDR3 runs to 15 residues. CDR3 protein: CASSPPRGGNEKLFF. For the CDR3, the DNA is TGTGCCAGCTCCCCTCCCCGGGGGGGGAATGAAAAACTGTTTTTT.

V is TRBV9 and J is TRBJ2-5, with TRBD2 matching over 10 bases. Germline CDR1 is SGDLS and CDR2 is YYNGEE. The CDR3 extends over 16 amino acids. Trimming cost V 2 bases and J 5 bases; bases outside gene matches: 9. DNA of the CDR3: TGTGCCAGCAGCGTTCGAGCGGGAGGGCGGGGGGAGACCCAGTACTTC. Translated, it gives CASSVRAGGRGETQYF. Full variable domain (outside the CDR3, taken from reference TRBV9 and TRBJ2-5): DSGVTQTPKHLITATGQRVTLRCSPRSGDLSVYWYQQSLDQGLQFLIQYYNGEERAKGNILERFSAQQFPDLHSELNLSSLELGDSALYFCASSVRAGGRGETQYFGPGTRLLVL.

The chain has TRBV4-3 and TRBJ2-5, with 7 bases that match TRBD1. This CDR3 has 15 residues. Trimming cost V 5 bases and J 5 bases; bases outside gene matches: 11. Germline loops: CDR1 LGHNA, CDR2 YSLEER. CDR3 in amino acids: CASSGSYRGGETQYF. The CDR3 DNA reads as TGCGCCAGCAGCGGATCTTACAGGGGCGGGGAGACCCAGTACTTC.

This sequence joins TRBV5-1 and TRBJ2-3, with 15 positions matching TRBD2. The V gene end was trimmed by 0 bases and the J gene end by 6 bases; junction bases not matched to a gene: 8. CDR3 size: 18 residues. The germline CDR1 and CDR2 sequences are SGHRS and YFSETQ. In DNA, the CDR3 is TGCGCCAGCAGCTTGGGGGGACTAGCGGGGGGCGGCGTGGATACGCAGTATTTT. Translated, it gives CASSLGGLAGGGVDTQYF.

The chain couples TRBV7-6 to TRBJ2-7, with D perhaps matching TRBD1 (6 bases). Looked up from germline, CDR1 is SGHVS and CDR2 is FNYEAQ. This CDR3 is built from 13 residues. Trimming removed 5 bases at V and 6 bases at J, with 14 bases between. CDR3 amino acids: CASSAYYRAEQYF. The CDR3 region has the DNA TGTGCCAGCAGCGCATACTACAGGGCCGAGCAGTACTTC.